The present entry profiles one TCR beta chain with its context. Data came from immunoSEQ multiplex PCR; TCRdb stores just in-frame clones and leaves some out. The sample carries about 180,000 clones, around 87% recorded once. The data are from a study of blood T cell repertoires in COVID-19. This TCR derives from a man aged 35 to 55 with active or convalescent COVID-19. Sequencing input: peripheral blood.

The DNA for the CDR3 is TGTGCCTGGCGCCAGGGAATGGGATCACCCCTCCACTTT. Amino acids: CAWRQGMGSPLHF. V and J are TRBV30 and TRBJ1-6; D possibly corresponds to TRBD1 (5 bases). Germline CDR1 and CDR2: GTSNPN and SVGIG (reference sequence). The CDR3 extends over 13 amino acids. The germline V and J ends were trimmed by 5 bases and 10 bases, with 15 bases remaining between them.